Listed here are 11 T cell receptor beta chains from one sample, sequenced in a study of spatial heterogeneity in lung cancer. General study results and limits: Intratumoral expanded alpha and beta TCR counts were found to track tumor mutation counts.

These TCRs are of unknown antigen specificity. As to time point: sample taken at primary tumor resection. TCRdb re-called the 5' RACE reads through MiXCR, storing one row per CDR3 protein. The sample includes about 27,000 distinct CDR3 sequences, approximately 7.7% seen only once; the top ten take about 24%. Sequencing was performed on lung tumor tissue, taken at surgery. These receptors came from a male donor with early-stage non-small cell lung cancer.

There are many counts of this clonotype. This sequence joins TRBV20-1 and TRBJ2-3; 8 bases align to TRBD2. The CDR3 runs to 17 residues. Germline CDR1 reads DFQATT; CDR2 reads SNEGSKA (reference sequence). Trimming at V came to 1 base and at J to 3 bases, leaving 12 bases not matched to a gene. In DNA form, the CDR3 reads TGCAGTGCTAGAGTGGTGGAAGGAGCGGGGGAAACAGATACGCAGTATTTT. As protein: CSARVVEGAGETDTQYF.

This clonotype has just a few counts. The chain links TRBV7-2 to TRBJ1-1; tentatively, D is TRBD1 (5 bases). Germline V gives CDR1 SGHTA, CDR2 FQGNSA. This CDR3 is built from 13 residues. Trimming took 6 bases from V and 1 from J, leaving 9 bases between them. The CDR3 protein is CASRGTANTEAFF. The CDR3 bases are TGTGCCAGCAGGGGGACCGCGAACACTGAAGCTTTCTTT.

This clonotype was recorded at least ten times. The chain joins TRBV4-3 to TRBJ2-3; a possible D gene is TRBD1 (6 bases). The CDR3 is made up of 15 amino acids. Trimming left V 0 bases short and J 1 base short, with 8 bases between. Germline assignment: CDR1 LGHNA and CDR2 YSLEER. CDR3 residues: CASSQDYRGTDTQYF. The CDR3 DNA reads TGCGCCAGCAGCCAAGACTACAGGGGCACAGATACGCAGTATTTT.

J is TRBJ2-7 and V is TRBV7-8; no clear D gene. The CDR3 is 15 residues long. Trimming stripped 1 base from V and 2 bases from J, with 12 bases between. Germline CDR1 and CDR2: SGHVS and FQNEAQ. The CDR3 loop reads CASSLEPHGPYEQYF. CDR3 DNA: TGTGCCAGCAGCTTAGAACCTCACGGTCCCTACGAGCAGTACTTC. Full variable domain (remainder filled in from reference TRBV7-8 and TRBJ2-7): GAGVSQSPRYKVAKRGQDVALRCDPISGHVSLFWYQQALGQGPEFLTYFQNEAQLDKSGLPSDRFFAERPEGSVSTLKIQRTQQEDSAVYLCASSLEPHGPYEQYFGPGTRLTVT.

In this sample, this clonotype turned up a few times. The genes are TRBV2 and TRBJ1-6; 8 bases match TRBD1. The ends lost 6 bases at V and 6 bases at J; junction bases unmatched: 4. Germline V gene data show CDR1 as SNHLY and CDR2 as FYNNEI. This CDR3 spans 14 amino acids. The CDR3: CASSRDRRNSPLHF. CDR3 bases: TGTGCCAGCAGCAGGGACAGGCGTAATTCACCCCTCCACTTT.

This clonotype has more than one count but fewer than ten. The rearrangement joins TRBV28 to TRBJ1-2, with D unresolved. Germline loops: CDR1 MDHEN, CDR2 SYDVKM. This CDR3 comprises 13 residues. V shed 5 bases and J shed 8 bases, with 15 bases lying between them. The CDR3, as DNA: TGTGCCAGCAGTATAGGTCGGGGAAGAGGCTACACCTTC. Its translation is CASSIGRGRGYTF.

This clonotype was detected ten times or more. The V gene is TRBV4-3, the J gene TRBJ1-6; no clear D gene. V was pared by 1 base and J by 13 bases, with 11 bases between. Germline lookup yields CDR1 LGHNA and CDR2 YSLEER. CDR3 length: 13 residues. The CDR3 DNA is TGCGCCAGCAGCCAAGTAAGGGATCGGCCCCTCCACTTT. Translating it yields CASSQVRDRPLHF.

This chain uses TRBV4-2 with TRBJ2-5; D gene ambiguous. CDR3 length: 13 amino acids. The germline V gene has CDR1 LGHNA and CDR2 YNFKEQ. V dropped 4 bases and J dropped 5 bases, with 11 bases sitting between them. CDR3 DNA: TGTGCCAGCAGCCTGCATCGGGTGGAGACCCAGTACTTC. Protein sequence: CASSLHRVETQYF.

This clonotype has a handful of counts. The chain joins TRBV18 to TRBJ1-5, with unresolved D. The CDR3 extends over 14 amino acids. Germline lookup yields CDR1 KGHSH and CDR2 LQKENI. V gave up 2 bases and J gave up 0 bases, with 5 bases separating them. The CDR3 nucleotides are TGTGCCAGCTCACCATGGAATAGCAATCAGCCCCAGCATTTT. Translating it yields CASSPWNSNQPQHF.

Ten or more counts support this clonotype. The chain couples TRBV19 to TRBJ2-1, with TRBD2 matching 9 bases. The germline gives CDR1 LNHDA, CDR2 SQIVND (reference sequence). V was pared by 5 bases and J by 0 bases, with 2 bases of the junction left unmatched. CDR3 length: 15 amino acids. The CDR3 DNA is TGTGCCAGTAGTTCTAGCGGGGCCTCCTACAATGAGCAGTTCTTC. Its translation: CASSSSGASYNEQFF. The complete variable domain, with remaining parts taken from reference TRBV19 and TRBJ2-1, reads DGGITQSPKYLFRKEGQNVTLSCEQNLNHDAMYWYRQDPGQGLRLIYYSQIVNDFQKGDIAEGYSVSREKKESFPLTVTSAQKNPTAFYLCASSSSGASYNEQFFGPGTRLTVL.

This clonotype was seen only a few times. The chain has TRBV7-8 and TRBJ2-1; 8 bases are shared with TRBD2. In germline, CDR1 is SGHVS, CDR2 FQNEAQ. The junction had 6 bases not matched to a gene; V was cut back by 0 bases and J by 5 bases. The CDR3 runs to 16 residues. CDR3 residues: CASSLALGLANNEQFF. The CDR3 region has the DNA TGTGCCAGCAGCTTAGCGTTAGGACTAGCCAACAATGAGCAGTTCTTC.